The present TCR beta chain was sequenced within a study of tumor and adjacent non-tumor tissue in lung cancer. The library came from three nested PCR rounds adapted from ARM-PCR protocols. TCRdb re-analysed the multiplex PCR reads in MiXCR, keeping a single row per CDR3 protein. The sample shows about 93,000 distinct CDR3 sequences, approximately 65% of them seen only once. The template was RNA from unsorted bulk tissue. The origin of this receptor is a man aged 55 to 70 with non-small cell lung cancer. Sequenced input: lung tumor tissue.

The CDR3 spells CASSQDGISGAQQFF. As DNA, the CDR3 is TGCGCCAGCAGCCAAGACGGGATTAGCGGGGCTCAGCAGTTCTTC. This chain links TRBV4-3 with TRBJ2-1, with TRBD2 matching over 8 bases. This CDR3 contains 15 residues. The germline V gene has CDR1 LGHNA and CDR2 YSLEER. V trimming: 0 bases; J trimming: 11 bases; junction bases outside the gene matches: 9.